This TCR beta chain was sequenced during a study of shared clonotypes between healthy human individuals. Profiling relied on immunoSEQ multiplex PCR, and the TCRdb table lists in-frame clones only, not all of them. The data show about 530,000 clones, about 96% seen once. The V gene's germline CDR1 is MNHEY and CDR2 SMNVEV (reference sequence). The CDR3 has 15 amino acids. Trimming took 3 bases from V and 4 from J, leaving 13 bases between them. Sequenced: naive CD4+ T cells sorted from blood. Subset reported: CD45RA+ positively selected. The sequence was obtained from a woman aged 30 to 39 in good health. The chain combines TRBV27 with TRBJ2-1; the D gene is possibly TRBD1 (5 bases). This chain's CDR3 is CASSLGQGAYNEQFF. The CDR3 DNA reads as TGTGCCAGCAGTTTGGGGCAGGGTGCATACAATGAGCAGTTCTTC.